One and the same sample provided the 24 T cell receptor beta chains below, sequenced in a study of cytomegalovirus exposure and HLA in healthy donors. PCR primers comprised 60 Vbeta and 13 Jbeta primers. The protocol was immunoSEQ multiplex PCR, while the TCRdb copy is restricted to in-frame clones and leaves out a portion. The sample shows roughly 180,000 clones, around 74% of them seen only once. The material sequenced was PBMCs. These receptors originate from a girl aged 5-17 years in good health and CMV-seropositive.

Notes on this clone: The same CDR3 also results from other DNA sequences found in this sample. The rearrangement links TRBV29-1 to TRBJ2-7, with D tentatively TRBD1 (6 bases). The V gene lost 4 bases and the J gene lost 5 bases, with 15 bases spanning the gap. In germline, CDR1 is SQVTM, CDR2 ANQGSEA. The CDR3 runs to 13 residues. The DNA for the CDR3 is TGCAGCGTTGTTGCAGGGGCTTGGCACGAGCAGTACTTC. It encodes CSVVAGAWHEQYF.

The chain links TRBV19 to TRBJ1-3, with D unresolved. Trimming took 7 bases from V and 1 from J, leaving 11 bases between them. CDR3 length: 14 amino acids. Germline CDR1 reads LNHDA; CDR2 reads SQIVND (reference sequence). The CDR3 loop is CASTPPRSGNTIYF. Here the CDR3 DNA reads TGTGCCAGTACCCCACCCAGGTCTGGAAACACCATATATTTT.

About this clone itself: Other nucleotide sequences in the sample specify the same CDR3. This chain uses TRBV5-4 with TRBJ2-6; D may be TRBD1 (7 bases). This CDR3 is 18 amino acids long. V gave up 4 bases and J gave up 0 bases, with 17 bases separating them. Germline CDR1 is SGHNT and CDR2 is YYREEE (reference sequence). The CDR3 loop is CASSKGGRDSSGANVLTF. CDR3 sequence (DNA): TGTGCCAGCAGCAAGGGGGGCAGGGACAGCTCTGGGGCCAACGTCCTGACTTTC.

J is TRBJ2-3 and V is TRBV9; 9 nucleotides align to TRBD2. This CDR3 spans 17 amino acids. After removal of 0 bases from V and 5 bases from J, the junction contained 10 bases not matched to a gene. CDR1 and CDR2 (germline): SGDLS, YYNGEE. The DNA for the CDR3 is TGTGCCAGCAGCGTAGCTGCTCGTAGCGGGGGCCAAGATACGCAGTATTTT. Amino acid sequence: CASSVAARSGGQDTQYF.

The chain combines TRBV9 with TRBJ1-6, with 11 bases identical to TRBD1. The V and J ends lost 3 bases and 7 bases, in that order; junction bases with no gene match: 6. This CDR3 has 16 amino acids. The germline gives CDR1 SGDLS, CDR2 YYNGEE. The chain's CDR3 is CASSGGGTGGNSPLHF. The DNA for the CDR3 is TGTGCCAGCAGCGGGGGGGGGACAGGGGGGAATTCACCCCTCCACTTT.

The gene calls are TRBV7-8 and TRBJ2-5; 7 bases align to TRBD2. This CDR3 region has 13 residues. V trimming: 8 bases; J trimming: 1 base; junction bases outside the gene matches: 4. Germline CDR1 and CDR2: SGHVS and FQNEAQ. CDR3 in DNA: TGTGCCAGCCGGGGACTATCCCAAGAGACCCAGTACTTC. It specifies CASRGLSQETQYF.

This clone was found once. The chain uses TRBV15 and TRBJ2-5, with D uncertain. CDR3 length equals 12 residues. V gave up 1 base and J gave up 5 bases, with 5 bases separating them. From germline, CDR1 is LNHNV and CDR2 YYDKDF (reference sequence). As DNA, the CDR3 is TGTGCCACCAGCAGAGGTCGGGAGACCCAGTACTTC. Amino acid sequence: CATSRGRETQYF.

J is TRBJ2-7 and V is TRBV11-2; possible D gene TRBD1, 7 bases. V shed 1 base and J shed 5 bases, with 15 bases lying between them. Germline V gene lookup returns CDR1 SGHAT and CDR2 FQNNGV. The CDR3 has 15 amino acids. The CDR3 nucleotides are TGTGCCAGCAGCTTAGGCTTAACAGGGGAGGACGAGCAGTACTTC. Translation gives CASSLGLTGEDEQYF.

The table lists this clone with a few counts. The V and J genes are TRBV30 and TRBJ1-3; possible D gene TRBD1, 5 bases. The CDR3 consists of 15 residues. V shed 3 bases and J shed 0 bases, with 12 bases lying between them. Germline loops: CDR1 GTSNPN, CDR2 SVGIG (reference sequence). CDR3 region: CAWSGTQLSGNTIYF. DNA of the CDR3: TGTGCCTGGAGCGGGACTCAACTCTCTGGAAACACCATATATTTT.

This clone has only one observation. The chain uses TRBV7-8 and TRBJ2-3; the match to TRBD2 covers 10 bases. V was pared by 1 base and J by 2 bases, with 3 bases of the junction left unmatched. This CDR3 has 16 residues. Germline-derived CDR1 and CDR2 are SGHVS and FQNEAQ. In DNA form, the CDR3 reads TGTGCCAGCAGCTTAGGGACTAGCGGACACACAGATACGCAGTATTTT. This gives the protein CASSLGTSGHTDTQYF.

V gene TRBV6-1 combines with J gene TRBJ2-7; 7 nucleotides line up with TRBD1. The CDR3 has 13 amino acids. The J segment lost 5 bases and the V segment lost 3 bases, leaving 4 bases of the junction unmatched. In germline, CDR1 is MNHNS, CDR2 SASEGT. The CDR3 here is CASSETGRDEQYF. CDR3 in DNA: TGTGCCAGCAGTGAGACAGGGCGGGACGAGCAGTACTTC.

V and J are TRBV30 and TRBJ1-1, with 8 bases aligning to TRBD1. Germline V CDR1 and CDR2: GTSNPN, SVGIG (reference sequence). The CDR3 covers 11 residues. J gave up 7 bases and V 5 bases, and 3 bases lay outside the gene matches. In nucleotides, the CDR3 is TGTGCCTGGGGACAGGGCATTGAAGCTTTCTTT. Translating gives CAWGQGIEAFF.

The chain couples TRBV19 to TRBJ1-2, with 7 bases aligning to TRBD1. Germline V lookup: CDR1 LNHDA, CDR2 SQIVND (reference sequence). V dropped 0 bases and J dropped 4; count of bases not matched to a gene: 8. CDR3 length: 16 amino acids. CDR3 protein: CASSIDEGQRFYGYTF. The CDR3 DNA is TGTGCCAGTAGTATAGATGAGGGACAGCGCTTCTATGGCTACACCTTC.

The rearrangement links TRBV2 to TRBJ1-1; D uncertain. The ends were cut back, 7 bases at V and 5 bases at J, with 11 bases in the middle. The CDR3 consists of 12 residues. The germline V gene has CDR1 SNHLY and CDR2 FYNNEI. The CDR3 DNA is TGTGCCAGCACAGGCGGCGGGACTGAAGCTTTCTTT. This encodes CASTGGGTEAFF.

For the CDR3, the DNA is TGTGCCAGCAGTTACTCCACAACCCTGGACACCATATATTTT. It specifies CASSYSTTLDTIYF. This chain uses TRBV6-5 with TRBJ1-3; D gene ambiguous. The CDR3 totals 14 residues. Germline CDR1 and CDR2: MNHEY and SVGAGI. With 0 bases removed from V and 8 bases from J, the gap between germline ends came to 11 bases.

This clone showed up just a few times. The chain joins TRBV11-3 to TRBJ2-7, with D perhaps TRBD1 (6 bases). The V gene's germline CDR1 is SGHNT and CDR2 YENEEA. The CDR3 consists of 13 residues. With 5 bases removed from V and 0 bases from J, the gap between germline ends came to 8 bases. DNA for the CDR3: TGTGCCAGCAGCAGGACAGACTCCTACGAGCAGTACTTC. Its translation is CASSRTDSYEQYF.

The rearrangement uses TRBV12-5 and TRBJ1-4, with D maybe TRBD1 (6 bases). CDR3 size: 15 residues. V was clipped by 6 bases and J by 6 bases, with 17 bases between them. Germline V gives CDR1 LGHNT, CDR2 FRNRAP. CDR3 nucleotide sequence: TGTGCTAGTGGCATTACAGGGATGTTTGATGAAAAACTGTTTTTT. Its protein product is CASGITGMFDEKLFF.

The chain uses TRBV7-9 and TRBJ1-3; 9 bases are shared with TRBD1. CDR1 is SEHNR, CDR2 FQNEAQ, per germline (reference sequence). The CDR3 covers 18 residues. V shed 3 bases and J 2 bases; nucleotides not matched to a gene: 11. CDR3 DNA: TGTGCCAGCAGCTTGATGGGACCGACAGGGGGAACTGGAAACACCATATATTTT. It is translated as CASSLMGPTGGTGNTIYF.

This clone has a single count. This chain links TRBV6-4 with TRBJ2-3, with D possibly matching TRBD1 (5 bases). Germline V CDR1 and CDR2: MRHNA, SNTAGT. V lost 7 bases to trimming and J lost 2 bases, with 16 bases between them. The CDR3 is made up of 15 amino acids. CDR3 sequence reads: CASNLPGPNTDTQYF. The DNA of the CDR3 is TGTGCCAGCAACCTCCCAGGGCCCAACACAGATACGCAGTATTTT.

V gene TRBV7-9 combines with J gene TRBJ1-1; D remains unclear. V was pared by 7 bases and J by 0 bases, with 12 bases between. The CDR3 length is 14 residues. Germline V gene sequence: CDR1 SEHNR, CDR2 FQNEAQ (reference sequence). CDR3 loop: CASIPTPMNTEAFF. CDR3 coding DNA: TGTGCCAGCATCCCGACACCCATGAACACTGAAGCTTTCTTT.

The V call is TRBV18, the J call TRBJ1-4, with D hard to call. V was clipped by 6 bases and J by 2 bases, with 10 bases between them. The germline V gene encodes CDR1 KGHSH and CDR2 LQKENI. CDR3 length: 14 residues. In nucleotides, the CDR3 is TGTGCCAGCTCCCTAAGCGACACTAATGAAAAACTGTTTTTT. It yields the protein CASSLSDTNEKLFF.

The CDR3 here is CSVQDRDLVSSYNEQFF. DNA for the CDR3: TGCAGCGTTCAGGACAGGGATTTGGTGAGCTCCTACAATGAGCAGTTCTTC. This sequence joins TRBV29-1 and TRBJ2-1, with TRBD1 matching over 8 bases. V trimming: 5 bases; J trimming: 0 bases; junction bases outside the gene matches: 12. Germline CDR1 SQVTM, CDR2 ANQGSEA. The CDR3 runs to 17 residues.

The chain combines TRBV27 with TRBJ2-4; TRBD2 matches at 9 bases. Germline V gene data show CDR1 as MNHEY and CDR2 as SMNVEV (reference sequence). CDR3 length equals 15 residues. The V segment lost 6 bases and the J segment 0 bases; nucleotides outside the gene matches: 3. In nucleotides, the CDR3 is TGTGCCAGCAGCTCTAGCGGGAAAGCCAAAAACATTCAGTACTTC. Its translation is CASSSSGKAKNIQYF.

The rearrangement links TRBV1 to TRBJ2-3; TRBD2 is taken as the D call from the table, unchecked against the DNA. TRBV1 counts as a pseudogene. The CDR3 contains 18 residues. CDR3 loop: CTSSQDNGVAGGPDTQYF. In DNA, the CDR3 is TGCACCAGCAGCCAAGATAATGGGGTGGCGGGGGGGCCAGATACGCAGTATTTT.